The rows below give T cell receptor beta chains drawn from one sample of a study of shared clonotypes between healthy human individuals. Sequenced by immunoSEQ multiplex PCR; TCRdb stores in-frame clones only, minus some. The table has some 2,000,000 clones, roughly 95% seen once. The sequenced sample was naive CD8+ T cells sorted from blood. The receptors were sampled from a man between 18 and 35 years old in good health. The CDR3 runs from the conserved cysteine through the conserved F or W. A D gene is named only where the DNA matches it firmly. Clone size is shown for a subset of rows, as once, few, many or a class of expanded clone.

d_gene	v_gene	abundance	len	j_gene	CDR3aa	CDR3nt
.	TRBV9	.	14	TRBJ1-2	CASSGKDSGDGYTF	TGTGCCAGCAGCGGCAAGGACAGCGGCGATGGCTACACCTTC
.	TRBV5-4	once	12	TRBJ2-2	CASSIGGGELFF	TGTGCCAGCAGCATAGGGGGCGGGGAGCTGTTTTTT
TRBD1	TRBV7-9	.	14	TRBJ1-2	CASSSGTGVYDYTF	TGTGCCAGCAGCTCGGGGACAGGGGTGTATGACTACACCTTC
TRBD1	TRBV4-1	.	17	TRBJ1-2	CASSHVLGTQGAGGYTF	TGCGCCAGCAGCCATGTCCTGGGGACGCAGGGGGCTGGAGGCTACACCTTC
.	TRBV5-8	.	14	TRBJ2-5	CASSLGLERETQYF	TGTGCCAGCAGCTTGGGGCTAGAGAGAGAGACCCAGTACTTC
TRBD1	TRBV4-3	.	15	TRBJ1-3	CASSQSTGDGNTIYF	TGCGCCAGCAGCCAATCGACAGGGGATGGAAACACCATATATTTT
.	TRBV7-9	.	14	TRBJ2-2	CASSFITNTGELFF	TGTGCCAGCAGCTTTATTACTAACACCGGGGAGCTGTTTTTT
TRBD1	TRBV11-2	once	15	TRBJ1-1	CASRFRAGGLTEAFF	TGTGCCAGCAGATTCAGAGCAGGGGGTTTGACTGAAGCTTTCTTT
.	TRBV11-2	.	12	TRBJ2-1	CASSLGRNEQFF	TGTGCCAGCAGCTTAGGGCGAAATGAGCAGTTCTTC
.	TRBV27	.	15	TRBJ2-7	CASSPSVGGTHEQYF	TGTGCCAGCAGTCCGTCGGTGGGGGGTACCCACGAGCAGTACTTC
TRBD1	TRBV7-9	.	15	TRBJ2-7	CASNPDRVASYEQYF	TGTGCCAGCAACCCCGACAGGGTGGCATCCTACGAGCAGTACTTC
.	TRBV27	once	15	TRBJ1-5	CASSPGQGEHQPQHF	TGTGCCAGCAGTCCTGGGCAGGGAGAGCATCAGCCCCAGCATTTT
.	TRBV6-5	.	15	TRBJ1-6	CASSGASGVNSPLHF	TGTGCCAGCAGTGGGGCATCTGGAGTTAATTCACCCCTCCACTTT
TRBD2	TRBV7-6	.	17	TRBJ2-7	CASSLGTSGGLSYEQYF	TGTGCCAGCAGCCTCGGGACTAGCGGGGGGCTGTCCTACGAGCAGTACTTC
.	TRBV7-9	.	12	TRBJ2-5	CASRTAQETQYF	TGTGCCAGCAGAACAGCCCAAGAGACCCAGTACTTC